Here is one T cell receptor (beta chain) with its context. The target of this receptor is not known. No quality values exist for individual bases; no much larger clone is one base distant. This record comes from a study of T cell changes during pregnancy in multiple sclerosis (dated by TCRdb to between 2018 and 2021). Turning to the overall study: The study looked at changes in the T cell repertoire across pregnancy in women with multiple sclerosis.

To prepare the library, the immunoSEQ multiplex PCR assay was applied. TCRdb carries this immuneACCESS record with in-frame sequences only. Its versions omit some clonotypes, under half of them owing to an unresolved V gene in the studies checked, with the rest unexplained. This sample holds about 55,000 clones; roughly 94% were observed only once. The ten largest clones add up to less than 4.5% of the sample. Relative to germline, V is 0 bases shorter and J is 4 bases shorter, with 12 bases between their ends. From the germline V gene, CDR1 is LGHNA and CDR2 is YNFKEQ. The CDR3 runs 15 residues from the cysteine to the phenylalanine. The DNA shown is the 45-base CDR3, in frame from base 1.

This TCR was sampled from a female donor with multiple sclerosis, enrolled in a pregnancy study. Recombination joined TRBV4-2 with TRBJ2-5; TRBD1 is perhaps the D gene, given 6 matching bases. The starting material was CD8+ T cells from peripheral blood mononuclear cells, obtained in the third trimester of pregnancy. The CDR3 region: CASSQDKGVGETQYF. DNA sequence: TGTGCCAGCAGCCAAGATAAGGGGGTGGGAGAGACCCAGTACTTC.